This T cell receptor (beta chain) was captured in a study of T cell responses to AZD1222 COVID-19 vaccine. Study-wide background: The analysis combined second doses at about 4 or about 12 weeks. Study-wide results and limits: Only five or six individuals given AZD1222 were seropositive at baseline. Most donors were white British and more were female, and clonal diversity was possibly underestimated. Targets within unmutated variant regions were reportedly found for nearly half of spike-specific TCRs.

Note on this clone: Antigen: not known.

CDR3 length equals 17 residues. Per the germline V gene, CDR1 is WSHSY and CDR2 is SAAADI. V was cut by 1 base and J by 5 bases, with 20 bases left in between. Repertoires were generated with immunoSEQ multiplex PCR, while TCRdb's copy carries only in-frame clones and drops some. This repertoire shows more than 60,000 clones, roughly 87% found once; its top ten account for roughly a quarter. The TCR sequence derives from an adult in good health. The V call is TRBV10-2, the J call TRBJ2-5; the D gene is possibly TRBD1 (6 bases). Sample: peripheral blood, taken on day 0 of AZD1222 vaccination. CDR3 DNA sequence: TGCGCCAGCAGTGAGTTAAAGGGGACATCTCTAGGGGAGACCCAGTACTTC. This gives the protein CASSELKGTSLGETQYF.